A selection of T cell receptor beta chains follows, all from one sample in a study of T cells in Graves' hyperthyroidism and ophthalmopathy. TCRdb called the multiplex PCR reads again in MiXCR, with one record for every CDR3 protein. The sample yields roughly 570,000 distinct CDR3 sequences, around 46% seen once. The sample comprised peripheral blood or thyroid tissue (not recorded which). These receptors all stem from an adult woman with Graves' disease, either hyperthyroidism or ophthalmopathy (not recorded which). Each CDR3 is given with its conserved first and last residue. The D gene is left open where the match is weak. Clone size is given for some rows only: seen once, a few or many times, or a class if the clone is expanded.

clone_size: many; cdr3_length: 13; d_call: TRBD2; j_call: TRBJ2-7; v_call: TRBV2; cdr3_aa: CASSLTSMGEQYF; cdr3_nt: TGTGCCAGCAGCTTGACTAGCATGGGCGAGCAGTACTTC
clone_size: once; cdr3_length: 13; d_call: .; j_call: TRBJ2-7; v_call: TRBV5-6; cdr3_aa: CASSSETSYEQYF; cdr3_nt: TGTGCCAGCAGCTCCGAGACTAGTTACGAGCAGTACTTC
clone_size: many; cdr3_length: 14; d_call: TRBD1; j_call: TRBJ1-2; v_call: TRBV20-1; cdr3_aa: CSARERDRGYGYTF; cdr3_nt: TGCAGTGCTAGAGAAAGGGACAGGGGCTATGGCTACACCTTC
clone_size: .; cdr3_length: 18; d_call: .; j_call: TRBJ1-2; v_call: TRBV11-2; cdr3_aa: CASSQDQRGVQANYGYTF; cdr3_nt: TGTGCCAGCAGCCAAGATCAACGTGGGGTACAAGCTAACTATGGCTACACCTTC
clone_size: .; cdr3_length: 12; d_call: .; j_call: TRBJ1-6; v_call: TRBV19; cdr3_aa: CDETEYNSPLHF; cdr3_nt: TGTGACGAAACTGAATATAATTCACCCCTCCACTTT
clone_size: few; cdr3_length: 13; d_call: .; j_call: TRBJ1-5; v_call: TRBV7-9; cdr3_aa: CASSISVNQPQHF; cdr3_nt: TGTGCCAGTAGTATAAGTGTAAATCAGCCCCAGCATTTT
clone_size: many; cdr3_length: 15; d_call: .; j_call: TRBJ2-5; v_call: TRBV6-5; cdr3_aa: CASSPSGASQETQYF; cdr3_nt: TGTGCCAGCAGCCCCAGCGGAGCCTCCCAAGAGACCCAGTACTTC
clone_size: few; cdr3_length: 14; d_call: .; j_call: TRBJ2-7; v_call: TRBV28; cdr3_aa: CASTEAAAAYEQYF; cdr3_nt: TGTGCCAGCACCGAGGCAGCAGCAGCCTACGAGCAGTACTTC
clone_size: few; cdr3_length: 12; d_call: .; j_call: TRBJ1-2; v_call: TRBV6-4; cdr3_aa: CATSESSYGYTF; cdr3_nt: TGTGCCACCAGTGAATCCAGCTATGGCTACACCTTC
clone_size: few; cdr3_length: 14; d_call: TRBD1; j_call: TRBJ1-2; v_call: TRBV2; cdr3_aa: CASSEGQGIGGYTF; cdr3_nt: TGTGCCAGCAGTGAGGGACAGGGGATTGGCGGCTACACCTTC
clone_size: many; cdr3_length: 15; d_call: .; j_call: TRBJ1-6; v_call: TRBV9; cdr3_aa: CASSVSTGANSPLHF; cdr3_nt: TGTGCCAGCAGCGTTTCGACAGGAGCCAATTCACCCCTCCACTTT
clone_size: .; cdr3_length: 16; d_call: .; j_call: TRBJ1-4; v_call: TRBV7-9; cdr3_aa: CASSVSGPGVDEKLFF; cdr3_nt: .
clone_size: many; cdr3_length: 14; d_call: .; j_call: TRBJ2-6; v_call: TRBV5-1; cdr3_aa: CASSSGTGANVLTF; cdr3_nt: TGTGCCAGCAGCTCCGGGACAGGGGCCAACGTCCTGACTTTC
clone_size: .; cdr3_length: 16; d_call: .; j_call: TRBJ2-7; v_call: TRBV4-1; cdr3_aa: CASSPEWPSSSYEQYF; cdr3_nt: TGCGCCAGCAGCCCAGAATGGCCTAGCTCATCCTACGAGCAGTACTTC
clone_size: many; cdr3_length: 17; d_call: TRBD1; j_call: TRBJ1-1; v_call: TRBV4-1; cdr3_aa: CASSQHLQGARSTEAFF; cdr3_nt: TGCGCCAGCAGCCAACACCTACAGGGGGCGCGTAGCACTGAAGCTTTCTTT
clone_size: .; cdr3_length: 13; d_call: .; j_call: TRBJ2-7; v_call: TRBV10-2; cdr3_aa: CASSRGASYEQYF; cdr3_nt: TGTGCCAGCAGCCGGGGTGCCTCCTACGAGCAGTACTTC
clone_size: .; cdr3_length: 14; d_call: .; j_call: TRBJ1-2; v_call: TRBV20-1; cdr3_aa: CSARRGDRDHGYTF; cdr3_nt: TGCAGTGCTCGAAGAGGGGATAGGGACCATGGCTACACCTTC
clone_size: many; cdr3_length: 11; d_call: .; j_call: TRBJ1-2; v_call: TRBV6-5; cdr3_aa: CASRAGVGYTF; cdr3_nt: TGTGCCAGCAGGGCGGGGGTTGGCTACACCTTC
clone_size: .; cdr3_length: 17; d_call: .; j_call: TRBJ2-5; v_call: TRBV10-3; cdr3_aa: CATEGRDPKDSGETQYF; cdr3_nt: TGTGCCACCGAGGGCCGGGACCCTAAGGACTCTGGGGAGACCCAGTACTTC
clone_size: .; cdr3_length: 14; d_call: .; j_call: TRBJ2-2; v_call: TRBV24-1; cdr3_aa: CATSAGMNTGELFF; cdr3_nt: TGTGCCACCAGTGCGGGGATGAACACCGGGGAGCTGTTTTTT
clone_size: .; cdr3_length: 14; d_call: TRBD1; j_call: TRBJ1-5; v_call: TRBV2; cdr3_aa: CASSGSGGGQPQHF; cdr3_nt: TGTGCCAGCAGCGGGTCAGGGGGCGGTCAGCCCCAGCATTTT
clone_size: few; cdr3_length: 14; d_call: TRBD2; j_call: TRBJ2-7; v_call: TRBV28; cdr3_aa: CASESGRKSYEQYF; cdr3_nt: TGTGCCAGCGAGAGCGGGAGGAAATCCTACGAGCAGTACTTC
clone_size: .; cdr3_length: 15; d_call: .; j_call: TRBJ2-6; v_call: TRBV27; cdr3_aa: CASSSQSSGANVLTF; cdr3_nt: TGTGCCAGCAGTTCTCAAAGCTCTGGGGCCAACGTCCTGACTTTC
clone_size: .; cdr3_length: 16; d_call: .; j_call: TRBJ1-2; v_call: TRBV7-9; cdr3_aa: CASSPSRTVPNYGYTF; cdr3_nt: TGTGCCAGCAGCCCAAGTCGGACAGTTCCTAACTATGGCTACACCTTC